Listed below are T cell receptor beta chains from one sample, sequenced in a study of cytomegalovirus exposure and HLA in healthy donors. Using immunoSEQ multiplex PCR, the repertoire was profiled, and TCRdb retains in-frame clones only, with some absent. The sample comprises about 140,000 clones, roughly 80% of which are singletons, and 11% rests with the top ten. What was sequenced was PBMCs. The receptors were sampled from a man in his late teens or twenties in good health and CMV-seropositive. CDR3s include the opening cysteine and the closing phenylalanine or tryptophan. D genes are given only for firm matches. Some rows mark clone size as missing; the rest say once, few, many or name a class of expanded clone.

CDR3	DNA	D	size	V	J
CASSPGQGLDEQYF	TGTGCCAGCAGCCCGGGACAGGGGTTGGACGAGCAGTACTTC	TRBD1	.	TRBV6-5	TRBJ2-7
CASSEGLLYF	TGTGCCAGCAGTGAAGGACTACTGTACTTC	.	once	TRBV2	TRBJ2-5
CASVEVTTSNQPQHF	TGTGCCAGCGTTGAGGTAACCACTAGCAATCAGCCCCAGCATTTT	.	.	TRBV28	TRBJ1-5
CASSLLPGGTGQTEAFF	TGCGCCAGCAGCTTACTTCCCGGAGGGACAGGGCAGACTGAAGCTTTCTTT	TRBD1	.	TRBV5-1	TRBJ1-1
CAISEGLAGAYEQYF	TGTGCCATCAGTGAGGGCCTAGCGGGAGCCTACGAGCAGTACTTC	TRBD2	.	TRBV10-3	TRBJ2-7
CASRPKTGINEKLFF	TGTGCCAGCAGGCCAAAGACAGGGATTAATGAAAAACTGTTTTTT	TRBD1	once	TRBV2	TRBJ1-4
CASSEFPAGQRGYTF	TGTGCCAGCAGTGAATTCCCCGCGGGTCAACGTGGCTACACCTTC	.	.	TRBV6-1	TRBJ1-2
CSVEGGSTDTQYF	TGCAGCGTTGAAGGGGGCAGCACAGATACGCAGTATTTT	.	.	TRBV29-1	TRBJ2-3
CASTSGPYNEQFF	TGTGCCAGTACATCAGGGCCCTACAATGAGCAGTTCTTC	.	.	TRBV19	TRBJ2-1
CASSPVSGGNGYPF	TGTGCCAGCTCACCAGTCTCGGGGGGTAACGGCTACCCCTTC	.	.	TRBV18	TRBJ1-2
CASSRSGTGETEQFF	TGTGCCAGCAGCCGCTCAGGGACAGGGGAAACTGAGCAGTTCTTC	TRBD1	.	TRBV28	TRBJ2-1
CASSSFTGVHGYTF	TGTGCCAGCAGCTCCTTTACAGGGGTTCATGGCTACACCTTC	TRBD1	.	TRBV27	TRBJ1-2
CASSGIRGSVGYTF	TGTGCCAGCAGCGGAATCAGGGGAAGTGTCGGCTACACCTTC	.	.	TRBV6-5	TRBJ1-2
CASYEQGTNNEQFF	TGTGCCAGTTACGAGCAGGGGACTAACAATGAGCAGTTCTTC	.	.	TRBV2	TRBJ2-1
CASSLSRQGLTEAFF	TGTGCCAGCAGTTTATCGAGACAGGGTTTAACTGAAGCTTTCTTT	TRBD1	few	TRBV27	TRBJ1-1
CASSEPLSREQYF	TGTGCCAGCAGTGAACCCCTGTCCCGCGAGCAGTACTTC	.	.	TRBV25-1	TRBJ2-7
CASSIGAGARETQYF	TGTGCCAGTAGTATAGGGGCGGGGGCACGAGAGACCCAGTACTTC	.	.	TRBV19	TRBJ2-5
CASRWKGTSGSYEQYF	TGCGCCAGCAGGTGGAAGGGGACTAGCGGTTCCTACGAGCAGTACTTC	TRBD2	.	TRBV10-1	TRBJ2-7
CASSLLLTGGDYGYTF	TGTGCCAGCAGCTTATTATTGACAGGGGGCGACTATGGCTACACCTTC	TRBD1	few	TRBV7-9	TRBJ1-2
CASSAIERAGAYEQYF	TGTGCCAGCAGCGCCATCGAGCGAGCGGGAGCCTACGAGCAGTACTTC	TRBD2	.	TRBV9	TRBJ2-7
CASSLAHEQFF	TGTGCCAGCAGTTTAGCGCATGAGCAGTTCTTC	.	.	TRBV28	TRBJ2-1
CASSDLVMNTEAFF	TGTGCCAGCAGTGATTTAGTCATGAACACTGAAGCTTTCTTT	.	few	TRBV6-1	TRBJ1-1
CASRRKREAKYNEQFF	TGTGCCAGCAGGCGGAAGCGGGAGGCGAAGTACAATGAGCAGTTCTTC	TRBD2	few	TRBV28	TRBJ2-1
CASSPYWKSTSSYEQYF	TGTGCCAGCAGTCCTTACTGGAAATCGACTAGCTCCTACGAGCAGTACTTC	.	once	TRBV27	TRBJ2-7
CASGSGNEQFF	TGTGCCAGCGGGTCGGGCAATGAGCAGTTCTTC	.	.	TRBV14	TRBJ2-1
CASSYGHPSTEAFF	TGTGCCAGCAGTTACGGACACCCGAGCACTGAAGCTTTCTTT	.	.	TRBV6-5	TRBJ1-1
CASSSTGGNEQFF	TGTGCCAGCAGCTCGACAGGGGGAAATGAGCAGTTCTTC	TRBD1	.	TRBV7-2	TRBJ2-1
CAITDISGRAGRGYNEQFF	TGTGCCATCACCGATATAAGCGGGAGGGCCGGGCGAGGCTACAATGAGCAGTTCTTC	TRBD2	.	TRBV10-3	TRBJ2-1
CASSLPLRDGYTF	TGTGCCAGCAGTTTACCGCTACGTGATGGCTACACCTTC	.	.	TRBV28	TRBJ1-2
CASTLPGVEGNTIYF	TGTGCCAGCACCCTCCCAGGGGTGGAGGGAAACACCATATATTTT	.	.	TRBV2	TRBJ1-3
CASSHREREGSEQYF	TGTGCCAGCAGCCACAGGGAGCGGGAGGGAAGCGAGCAGTACTTC	TRBD2	.	TRBV4-2	TRBJ2-7
CAIRARLLADRNTGELFF	TGTGCCATCAGGGCCAGACTTCTAGCGGACAGGAACACCGGGGAGCTGTTTTTT	.	.	TRBV10-3	TRBJ2-2
CASTHSGGQPQHF	TGTGCCAGCACTCACTCGGGGGGTCAGCCCCAGCATTTT	.	.	TRBV6-4	TRBJ1-5
CASSLLGRYSAGELFF	TGTGCCAGCAGCTTACTTGGCAGGTATTCGGCCGGGGAGCTGTTTTTT	.	few	TRBV7-9	TRBJ2-2
CASSPGQVGNSPLHF	TGCGCCAGCAGCCCGGGACAGGTCGGAAATTCACCCCTCCACTTT	TRBD1	.	TRBV5-1	TRBJ1-6
CASRPWGQNEAFF	TGTGCCAGCAGACCTTGGGGGCAGAATGAAGCTTTCTTT	.	.	TRBV27	TRBJ1-1
CSGSGRAYNEQFF	TGCAGCGGTAGCGGGAGGGCCTACAATGAGCAGTTCTTC	TRBD2	few	TRBV29-1	TRBJ2-1
CASSLTGGSGNTIYF	TGCGCCAGCAGCCTAACAGGGGGCTCTGGAAACACCATATATTTT	TRBD1	few	TRBV5-1	TRBJ1-3